This T cell receptor (beta chain) was recovered during a study of HIV-infected patients and healthy controls. Study-wide results and limits: CDR3 sharing between individuals was lower in HIV-infected patients than in healthy controls. Untreated HIV+ repertoires had roughly threefold fewer distinct CDR3s and lower Shannon diversity than healthy controls. No HLA typing of donors was done in this study.

The germline V gene encodes CDR1 LNHDA and CDR2 SQIVND (reference sequence). The length of the CDR3 is 14 residues. J lost 0 bases, V lost 7 bases, and 5 bases had no gene match. Follow-up blood was drawn about 14 weeks, roughly three months, after antiretroviral therapy began. The repertoire came from unfractionated whole blood and reflected all unsorted peripheral T cells. Alpha and beta constant-region primers primed reverse transcription of approximately 460 ng RNA. Separate chain-specific third strand synthesis with multiplexing indices produced the alpha and beta libraries. Second strand synthesis was primed from the SP2 site. TCRdb called the 5' RACE reads again in MiXCR, with one record for every CDR3 protein. The sample holds thousands of distinct CDR3 sequences, over 7.5% seen once. This clonotype is judged medium-sized. Its target is not known.

The chain combines TRBV19 with TRBJ2-7; 8 nucleotides agree with TRBD2. The receptor comes from an adult with HIV infection. Sequenced material: blood, taken during antiretroviral therapy. CDR3 nucleotide sequence: TGTGCCAGTACCCCCGGGACTAGCTCCTACGAGCAGTACTTC. This encodes CASTPGTSSYEQYF.